Presented here are 26 T cell receptor beta chains from one specimen sequenced in a study of early T cells in non-severe SARS-CoV-2 infection. Using its own MiXCR run on the 5' RACE reads, TCRdb lists one record per CDR3 protein. The repertoire holds about 36,000 distinct CDR3 sequences, with roughly 9.9% as singletons. The sequenced material came from whole blood. These receptors were taken from an adult who was a healthcare worker with PCR-confirmed SARS-CoV-2 infection or an uninfected control (not recorded which).

This clonotype was picked up a small number of times. The chain joins TRBV5-1 to TRBJ2-3, with D maybe TRBD2 (5 bases). The germline V gene has CDR1 SGHRS and CDR2 YFSETQ. The length of the CDR3 is 11 residues. V was shortened by 5 bases and J by 6 bases, with 7 bases between the two germline ends. This CDR3 is CASRDLDTQYF. The CDR3 nucleotides are TGCGCCAGCAGGGACTTGGATACGCAGTATTTT.

This clonotype has ten or more counts. CDR3 nucleotides: TGTGCCAGCAGCTTAGTAACATTGAACACTGAAGCTTTCTTT. It specifies CASSLVTLNTEAFF. This chain joins TRBV7-2 and TRBJ1-1; D uncertain. Germline V gene sequence: CDR1 SGHTA, CDR2 FQGNSA. The V gene lost 1 base and the J gene lost 0 bases, with 6 bases spanning the gap. The CDR3 is 14 residues long.

This clonotype was seen a handful of times. At one end, the junction sequence differs from germline, possibly due to a read error. In DNA form, the CDR3 reads TGTGCCAGCAGTTTTGGACTGGACTTGAACACTGAAGCCTTCTTT. Protein product: CASSFGLDLNTEAFF. This chain uses TRBV6-2 or TRBV6-3 with TRBJ1-1; D gene uncertain. This CDR3 region has 15 residues. Germline V gene data show CDR1 as MNHEY and CDR2 as SVGEGT.

This clonotype counts as medium-sized. This chain joins TRBV20-1 and TRBJ2-1, with a tentative D call TRBD2 (6 bases). Per the germline V gene, CDR1 is DFQATT and CDR2 is SNEGSKA (reference sequence). The V and J ends lost 0 bases and 4 bases respectively, with 19 bases between them. This CDR3 has 17 amino acids. CDR3 in amino acids: CSARDAQRGRRYNEQFF. Here the CDR3 DNA reads TGCAGTGCTAGAGACGCCCAACGGGGGAGAAGATACAATGAGCAGTTCTTC.

This clonotype was detected a few times. The chain links TRBV29-1 to TRBJ2-1; TRBD1 matches at 8 bases. This CDR3 is built from 15 residues. Germline V lookup: CDR1 SQVTM, CDR2 ANQGSEA. J was trimmed by 3 bases and V by 6 bases; bases with no gene match: 10. CDR3 residues: CSVDRQGASYNEQFF. The CDR3 DNA is TGCAGCGTCGACCGTCAGGGGGCCAGCTACAATGAGCAGTTCTTC.

This clonotype was seen repeatedly, ten times or more. CDR3 sequence: CASSLGGTGAGNTIYF. CDR3 in DNA: TGTGCCAGCAGCTTAGGGGGGACAGGGGCTGGAAACACCATATATTTT. V gene TRBV7-2 combines with J gene TRBJ1-3; 10 bases map to TRBD1. Germline V gives CDR1 SGHTA, CDR2 FQGNSA. V dropped 1 base and J dropped 2; count of bases not matched to a gene: 2. This CDR3 is built from 16 residues. Based on the CDR3 plus reference TRBV7-2 and TRBJ1-3, the full variable domain is GAGVSQSPSNKVTEKGKDVELRCDPISGHTALYWYRQSLGQGLEFLIYFQGNSAPDKSGLPSDRFSAERTGGSVSTLTIQRTQQEDSAVYLCASSLGGTGAGNTIYFGEGSWLTVV.

This clonotype was recorded a few times. V gene TRBV2 combines with J gene TRBJ2-3; D may be TRBD2 (6 bases). V lost 4 bases to trimming and J lost 2 bases, with 22 bases between them. Germline assignment: CDR1 SNHLY and CDR2 FYNNEI. The CDR3 extends over 18 amino acids. DNA of the CDR3: TGTGCCAGCAGTGGGGATCGGAGACTAGAGAAACTCACAGATACGCAGTATTTT. Protein sequence: CASSGDRRLEKLTDTQYF.

This clonotype was picked up a small number of times. The chain combines TRBV14 with TRBJ2-7; TRBD1 aligns across 11 bases. V lost 3 bases to trimming and J lost 4 bases; unmatched junction nucleotides: 5. This CDR3 contains 15 residues. CDR1 and CDR2 from the germline V gene are SGHDN and FVKESK. The CDR3 region has the DNA TGTGCCAGCAGCCACCCGGGACAGGGGGATTACGAGCAGTACTTC. It yields the protein CASSHPGQGDYEQYF.

At least ten counts were recorded for this clonotype. The V and J genes are TRBV10-2 and TRBJ2-2; D is perhaps TRBD2 (5 bases). The CDR3 is made up of 14 amino acids. Trimming stripped 2 bases from V and 1 base from J, with 5 bases between. Germline loops: CDR1 WSHSY, CDR2 SAAADI. CDR3 amino acids: CASSESGNTGELFF. The CDR3 nucleotides are TGCGCCAGCAGTGAGAGCGGGAACACCGGGGAGCTGTTTTTT.

The sample holds many counts of this clonotype. The chain is built from TRBV7-7 and TRBJ2-5; D might be TRBD2 (5 bases). Germline V gene sequence: CDR1 SSHAT, CDR2 FNYEAQ (reference sequence). Between the trimmed V and J ends, which lost 6 bases and 0 bases, there was a span of 14 bases. This CDR3 spans 15 amino acids. As DNA, the CDR3 is TGTGCCAGCAGTCCAGGACTGACCTACCAAGAGACCCAGTACTTC. Protein sequence: CASSPGLTYQETQYF.

This clonotype was recorded at least ten times. The V and J genes are TRBV20-1 and TRBJ2-1; D possibly corresponds to TRBD2 (6 bases). The CDR3 has 14 amino acids. Trimming left V 6 bases short and J 4 bases short, with 16 bases between. Germline CDR1 reads DFQATT; CDR2 reads SNEGSKA (reference sequence). In DNA, the CDR3 is TGCAGTGCCCCCGGGACTGGAACTTACAATGAGCAGTTCTTC. Its protein is CSAPGTGTYNEQFF.

V is TRBV9 and J is TRBJ2-7; 7 bases line up with TRBD1. The CDR3 contains 13 residues. The J segment lost 3 bases and the V segment lost 5 bases, leaving 5 bases of the junction unmatched. Germline V CDR1 and CDR2: SGDLS, YYNGEE. The CDR3 nucleotides read TGTGCCAGCAGTCCCCGGGACAGCTACGAGCAGTACTTC. It specifies CASSPRDSYEQYF.

The chain has TRBV12-3 or TRBV12-4 and TRBJ1-6, with TRBD1 identical over 9 bases. V dropped 10 bases and J dropped 10; count of bases not matched to a gene: 8. This CDR3 spans 13 amino acids. CDR3 in amino acids: CATSGTGNSPLHF. CDR3 sequence (DNA): TGTGCCACCTCCGGGACAGGGAACTCACCCCTCCACTTT.

This clonotype came up many times. The V call is TRBV20-1, the J call TRBJ2-5, with 12 bases fitting TRBD2. The J segment lost 2 bases and the V segment lost 3 bases, leaving 1 base of the junction unmatched. Germline V gives CDR1 DFQATT, CDR2 SNEGSKA (reference sequence). This CDR3 comprises 14 residues. This CDR3 is CSARGTSGQETQYF. CDR3 nucleotide sequence: TGCAGTGCTAGGGGGACTAGCGGGCAAGAGACCCAGTACTTC.

This clonotype was detected ten times or more. The rearrangement uses TRBV20-1 and TRBJ2-5; TRBD2 is a possible D gene (7 bases). Germline CDR1 reads DFQATT; CDR2 reads SNEGSKA (reference sequence). The V and J ends lost 0 bases and 3 bases respectively, with 11 bases between them. CDR3 length: 14 residues. The CDR3: CSAREGGAEETQYF. As DNA, the CDR3 is TGCAGTGCTAGAGAAGGGGGGGCAGAAGAGACCCAGTACTTC.

This clonotype has at least ten counts. This sequence joins TRBV20-1 and TRBJ1-5; D unclear. This CDR3 has 13 amino acids. Between the trimmed V and J ends, which lost 7 bases and 5 bases, there was a span of 15 bases. Germline V lookup: CDR1 DFQATT, CDR2 SNEGSKA (reference sequence). This CDR3 is CSVRGLTDQPQHF. In DNA, the CDR3 is TGCAGTGTCCGGGGATTGACTGATCAGCCCCAGCATTTT.

Details on this clonotype: With a much larger clone just one base away, this may be a read error. This chain joins TRBV10-2 and TRBJ1-1; possible D gene TRBD1, 5 bases. V lost 10 bases, J lost 5 bases, and 23 bases lay in between. Germline V gives CDR1 WSHSY, CDR2 SAAADI. CDR3 length: 15 amino acids. For the CDR3, the DNA is TGCGCCACCAAGAAGGGACCCTCGGGAGCGACTGAAGCTTTCTTT. It yields the protein CATKKGPSGATEAFF.

At least ten counts were recorded for this clonotype. V is TRBV20-1 and J is TRBJ1-2; no reliable D call. Between the trimmed V and J ends, which lost 0 bases and 8 bases, there was a span of 13 bases. Germline CDR1 is DFQATT and CDR2 is SNEGSKA (reference sequence). CDR3 length equals 13 residues. CDR3 region: CSARDLRPSGYTF. The CDR3, as DNA: TGCAGTGCTAGAGATCTACGGCCTAGCGGCTACACCTTC.

V usage is TRBV7-9 and J usage is TRBJ2-3; the match to TRBD2 covers 8 bases. V shed 7 bases and J 3 bases; nucleotides not matched to a gene: 6. The CDR3 length is 14 residues. Germline V gives CDR1 SEHNR, CDR2 FQNEAQ (reference sequence). The CDR3 is CASIWGTSTDTQYF. CDR3 DNA: TGTGCCAGCATTTGGGGGACTAGTACAGATACGCAGTATTTT.

The sample holds many counts of this clonotype. The chain recombines TRBV19 with TRBJ1-4; tentative D call: TRBD1 (5 bases). V lost 7 bases to trimming and J lost 4 bases, with 10 bases between them. The germline CDR1 and CDR2 sequences are LNHDA and SQIVND (reference sequence). This CDR3 has 13 residues. CDR3 sequence: CASTARGNEKLFF. The CDR3 coding sequence is TGTGCCAGTACAGCAAGGGGTAATGAAAAACTGTTTTTT.

This clonotype was recorded a few times. The chain uses TRBV5-6 and TRBJ2-7; no clear D gene. CDR1 and CDR2 from the germline V gene are SGHDT and YYEEEE. The length of the CDR3 is 12 residues. Trimming left V 0 bases short and J 7 bases short, with 8 bases between. CDR3 region: CASSLVGFEQYF. The CDR3 DNA is TGTGCCAGCAGCTTGGTGGGGTTTGAGCAGTACTTC.

This clonotype was counted ten times or more. J is TRBJ2-2 and V is TRBV5-1; weak D call: TRBD2 (7 bases). CDR1 is SGHRS, CDR2 YFSETQ, per germline. CDR3 size: 16 residues. Trimming left V 7 bases short and J 7 bases short, with 23 bases between. Written as DNA, the CDR3 is TGCGCCAGCGCCCCTGGCGGGGGCTCCGGGGGCGGGGAGCTGTTTTTT. Translated: CASAPGGGSGGGELFF.

This clonotype was counted ten times or more. This sequence joins TRBV28 and TRBJ2-7; 10 bases fit TRBD2. Per germline, CDR1 MDHEN and CDR2 SYDVKM. CDR3 size: 15 residues. The ends lost 10 bases at V and 5 bases at J; junction bases unmatched: 14. CDR3 nucleotides: TGTGCCACCCGGTTCGAGCGGGGGGGCTGGAACGAGCAGTACTTC. Translated: CATRFERGGWNEQYF.

This clonotype was counted between two and nine times. Written as DNA, the CDR3 is TGTGCCAGCAGCTTAAAGGGGGCCTTCGGACAGGGAATTGGCTATGGCTACACCTTC. Translation: CASSLKGAFGQGIGYGYTF. This chain joins TRBV7-6 and TRBJ1-2; TRBD1 aligns across 8 bases. Germline CDR1 and CDR2: SGHVS and FNYEAQ. V dropped 2 bases and J dropped 4; count of bases not matched to a gene: 18. There are 19 residues in the CDR3.

The table lists this clonotype with many counts. This chain links TRBV18 with TRBJ1-1; no firm D call. In germline, CDR1 is KGHSH, CDR2 LQKENI. V lost 3 bases and J lost 6, with 8 bases in between. The CDR3 extends over 12 amino acids. CDR3 in DNA: TGTGCCAGCTCACCGGTACAGTCTGAAGCTTTCTTT. Protein product: CASSPVQSEAFF.

This clonotype has only a few counts. J is TRBJ1-1 and V is TRBV4-3; 8 bases fit TRBD1. This CDR3 is built from 15 residues. Germline values: CDR1 LGHNA, CDR2 YSLEER. Trimming at V came to 2 bases and at J to 4 bases, leaving 6 bases not matched to a gene. The CDR3 coding sequence is TGCGCCAGCAGCCAACAGAGACAGGGGAGCACTGAAGCTTTCTTT. Translated: CASSQQRQGSTEAFF.